These 18 T cell receptor beta chains were sequenced from one sample in a study of tumor-infiltrating lymphocytes in localized non-small cell lung cancer. Some clones are missing from TCRdb's copy, which holds only in-frame ones; the method was immunoSEQ multiplex PCR. The sample shows fewer than 7,500 clones, approximately 60% of them seen only once. Sequencing input: lung tumor tissue. The receptors here all came from a human donor with non-small cell lung cancer.

The chain couples TRBV18 to TRBJ2-7, with D tentatively TRBD1 (5 bases). Trimming took off 5 bases at V and 4 bases at J, with 12 bases between the two ends. CDR1 is KGHSH, CDR2 LQKENI, per germline. The CDR3 runs to 13 residues. The CDR3 coding sequence is TGTGCCAGCTCAAACGGTGGGGCTTACGAGCAGTACTTC. The encoded protein is CASSNGGAYEQYF.

The sample holds a few counts of this clone. This rearrangement joins TRBV9 to TRBJ1-1, with D unresolved. This CDR3 comprises 14 residues. CDR1 SGDLS and CDR2 YYNGEE come from the germline V gene. Trimming cost V 0 bases and J 1 base, with 7 bases left between them. CDR3 DNA sequence: TGTGCCAGCAGCGTAGAACCGGAGAACACTGAAGCTTTCTTT. It encodes CASSVEPENTEAFF.

This rearrangement joins TRBV7-2 to TRBJ1-5; possibly TRBD1 for D (5 bases). Trimming removed 6 bases at V and 0 bases at J, with 9 bases between. From germline, CDR1 is SGHTA and CDR2 FQGNSA. The CDR3 has 14 residues. CDR3 region: CASSEQVSNQPQHF. As DNA, the CDR3 is TGTGCCAGCAGTGAACAGGTTAGCAATCAGCCCCAGCATTTT.

The chain joins TRBV6-5 to TRBJ2-7; 8 nucleotides align to TRBD2. With 7 bases clipped from V and 1 base from J, the junction kept 6 bases outside the gene matches. The CDR3 runs to 14 residues. Germline-derived CDR1 and CDR2 are MNHEY and SVGAGI. CDR3 region: CASNPGGDSYEQYF. The CDR3, as DNA: TGTGCCAGCAACCCGGGAGGGGATTCCTACGAGCAGTACTTC.

V and J are TRBV19 and TRBJ1-5; maybe TRBD1 (5 bases). The V end lost 1 base, the J end lost 0 bases, and 7 bases lay between the germline ends. Germline CDR1 and CDR2: LNHDA and SQIVND (reference sequence). The CDR3 runs 15 residues. The CDR3 sequence: CASSIGDSSNQPQHF. The CDR3 DNA reads as TGTGCCAGTAGTATAGGCGACAGTAGCAATCAGCCCCAGCATTTT.

The chain uses TRBV11-2 and TRBJ2-7, with 8 bases aligning to TRBD2. This CDR3 has 17 residues. Trimming at V came to 3 bases and at J to 4 bases, leaving 14 bases not matched to a gene. Germline CDR1 reads SGHAT; CDR2 reads FQNNGV. CDR3 nucleotides: TGTGCCAGCAGCTTCTCCGCGGGGGGCCTCCTTTGGTACGAGCAGTACTTC. Translation gives CASSFSAGGLLWYEQYF.

The chain links TRBV6-1 to TRBJ2-7; TRBD2 matches 13 bases. The junction had 5 bases not matched to a gene; V was cut back by 7 bases and J by 2 bases. The germline V gene encodes CDR1 MNHNS and CDR2 SASEGT. The CDR3 has 15 residues. The CDR3 here is CASKWTSGGAYEQYF. The CDR3 region has the DNA TGTGCCAGCAAGTGGACTAGCGGGGGAGCCTACGAGCAGTACTTC.

This clone was picked up one time. The chain links TRBV4-3 to TRBJ2-5, with D tentatively TRBD2 (6 bases). V was clipped by 4 bases and J by 4 bases, with 13 bases between them. CDR3 length equals 14 residues. Germline loops: CDR1 LGHNA, CDR2 YSLEER. DNA of the CDR3: TGCGCCAGCAGCCTGGAGGGACTTGGAGAGACCCAGTACTTC. This encodes CASSLEGLGETQYF.

The CDR3 loop is CASSLRGGHDEQYF. The DNA of the CDR3 is TGTGCCAGCAGTTTAAGGGGGGGGCATGACGAGCAGTACTTC. The chain couples TRBV28 to TRBJ2-7, with D tentatively TRBD2 (7 bases). Germline V gene sequence: CDR1 MDHEN, CDR2 SYDVKM. The CDR3 is 14 residues long. Trimming removed 2 bases from V and 5 bases from J, with 13 bases in between.

The chain is built from TRBV30 and TRBJ1-3; D is possibly TRBD1 (5 bases). The CDR3 loop spans 16 amino acids. The germline V and J ends were trimmed by 4 bases and 0 bases, with 16 bases remaining between them. Germline CDR1 GTSNPN, CDR2 SVGIG (reference sequence). The DNA of the CDR3 is TGTGCCTGGATGGACAAGGGATGGAACTCTGGAAACACCATATATTTT. Amino acid sequence: CAWMDKGWNSGNTIYF.

The chain couples TRBV11-2 to TRBJ2-5, with D hard to call. This CDR3 contains 15 residues. Germline loops: CDR1 SGHAT, CDR2 FQNNGV. Trimming took 4 bases from V and 0 from J, leaving 12 bases between them. The DNA for the CDR3 is TGTGCCAGCAGCTCGGACGGAAAGTACCAAGAGACCCAGTACTTC. This translates into CASSSDGKYQETQYF.

V gene TRBV6-4 combines with J gene TRBJ2-3; maybe TRBD1 (6 bases). The CDR3 consists of 14 residues. The germline V gene encodes CDR1 MRHNA and CDR2 SNTAGT. V lost 6 bases to trimming and J lost 0 bases, with 10 bases between them. CDR3 in DNA: TGTGCCAGCAGCACAGGGACAAGCACAGATACGCAGTATTTT. Amino acid sequence: CASSTGTSTDTQYF.

The rearrangement links TRBV11-2 to TRBJ2-7, with 12 bases fitting TRBD2. This CDR3 region has 16 residues. Germline V gives CDR1 SGHAT, CDR2 FQNNGV. J was trimmed by 6 bases and V by 1 base; bases with no gene match: 7. In DNA, the CDR3 is TGTGCCAGCAGCTTAGTTGGACTAGCGGGGTCGTTCGAGCAGTACTTC. Protein sequence: CASSLVGLAGSFEQYF.

This clone was recorded a few times. The chain has TRBV7-2 and TRBJ2-1, with a weak D call TRBD2 (5 bases). Germline values: CDR1 SGHTA, CDR2 FQGNSA. Between the trimmed V and J ends, which lost 1 base and 8 bases, there was a span of 15 bases. The CDR3 has 15 amino acids. CDR3: CASSLGTGRADEQFF. DNA of the CDR3: TGTGCCAGCAGCTTAGGAACGGGGAGAGCGGATGAGCAGTTCTTC. Filled out from reference TRBV7-2 and TRBJ2-1, the complete variable domain reads GAGVSQSPSNKVTEKGKDVELRCDPISGHTALYWYRQSLGQGLEFLIYFQGNSAPDKSGLPSDRFSAERTGGSVSTLTIQRTQQEDSAVYLCASSLGTGRADEQFFGPGTRLTVL.

The J gene is TRBJ2-7, the V gene TRBV5-4, with a possible D match to TRBD2 (5 bases). The CDR3 is made up of 15 amino acids. V was clipped by 4 bases and J by 2 bases, with 16 bases between them. Germline V CDR1 and CDR2: SGHNT, YYREEE (reference sequence). CDR3 sequence (DNA): TGTGCCAGCAGCCCTACTCCGGAGAGGGCCTACGAGCAGTACTTC. Translation gives CASSPTPERAYEQYF. Full variable domain (outside the CDR3, taken from reference TRBV5-4 and TRBJ2-7): ETGVTQSPTHLIKTRGQQVTLRCSSQSGHNTVSWYQQALGQGPQFIFQYYREEENGRGNFPPRFSGLQFPNYSSELNVNALELDDSALYLCASSPTPERAYEQYFGPGTRLTVT.

The V gene is TRBV19, the J gene TRBJ2-5; D gene ambiguous. Germline CDR1 LNHDA, CDR2 SQIVND (reference sequence). V lost 3 bases and J 5 bases, leaving 25 bases between the germline ends. This CDR3 region has 18 residues. CDR3 region: CASSIENTAITPRETQYF. In DNA form, the CDR3 reads TGTGCCAGTAGTATCGAAAACACAGCTATCACCCCTCGGGAGACCCAGTACTTC. Looking up the rest from reference TRBV19 and TRBJ2-5 gives the full variable domain: DGGITQSPKYLFRKEGQNVTLSCEQNLNHDAMYWYRQDPGQGLRLIYYSQIVNDFQKGDIAEGYSVSREKKESFPLTVTSAQKNPTAFYLCASSIENTAITPRETQYFGPGTRLLVL.

This chain connects TRBV6-1 to TRBJ2-5; D is perhaps TRBD2 (6 bases). The CDR3 covers 14 residues. The germline gives CDR1 MNHNS, CDR2 SASEGT. Trimming took 8 bases from V and 4 from J, leaving 17 bases between them. CDR3 in amino acids: CASQPGGLGETQYF. CDR3 bases: TGTGCCAGCCAGCCCGGGGGATTAGGAGAGACCCAGTACTTC.

V usage is TRBV19 and J usage is TRBJ2-5, with TRBD1 as a possible D gene (6 bases). This CDR3 region has 15 residues. Germline V gives CDR1 LNHDA, CDR2 SQIVND (reference sequence). V was shortened by 3 bases and J by 2 bases, with 13 bases between the two germline ends. The CDR3 region has the DNA TGTGCCAGTAGTATGTTAGGACAGCTTCAAGAGACCCAGTACTTC. It translates to CASSMLGQLQETQYF.